The TCR beta chain under discussion was sequenced for a study of metastatic and nonmetastatic thyroid tumors. On the study more broadly: Blood and tumor or nodule tissue repertoires from malignant and benign thyroid patients were compared.

Overall study results and limits: For both blood and tumor, malignant thyroid tumors reportedly showed significantly higher TCR beta diversity than benign nodules did.

This clone was recorded many times. Its target is not known. In the original workflow: Researchers built a distant-metastasis classifier for papillary thyroid cancer that drew on CDR3 differences across clinicopathological groups. TCRdb reassembled clones from the PCR reads with MiXCR. The V and J calls here are based on TCRdb, not the publication. The sample carries 25,000 to 30,000 clones, around 15% recorded once. Each patient came to thyroid surgery without any prior treatment (of any kind). Trimming shortened V by 4 bases and J by 2 bases, and 13 bases separated the two germline ends. This CDR3 is built from 15 residues. Germline lookup yields CDR1 SGDLS and CDR2 YYNGEE.

This chain links TRBV9 with TRBJ2-1; tentatively, D is TRBD1 or TRBD2 (5 bases each). The sequenced material came from blood. The clonotype was recovered from a female donor with papillary thyroid cancer or a benign thyroid nodule (not recorded which). Some clones in this sample may be carry-over from other donors' samples. The CDR3 region is CASSSRDAPYNEQFF. The CDR3, as DNA: TGTGCCAGCAGCAGCCGGGACGCCCCCTACAATGAGCAGTTCTTC.